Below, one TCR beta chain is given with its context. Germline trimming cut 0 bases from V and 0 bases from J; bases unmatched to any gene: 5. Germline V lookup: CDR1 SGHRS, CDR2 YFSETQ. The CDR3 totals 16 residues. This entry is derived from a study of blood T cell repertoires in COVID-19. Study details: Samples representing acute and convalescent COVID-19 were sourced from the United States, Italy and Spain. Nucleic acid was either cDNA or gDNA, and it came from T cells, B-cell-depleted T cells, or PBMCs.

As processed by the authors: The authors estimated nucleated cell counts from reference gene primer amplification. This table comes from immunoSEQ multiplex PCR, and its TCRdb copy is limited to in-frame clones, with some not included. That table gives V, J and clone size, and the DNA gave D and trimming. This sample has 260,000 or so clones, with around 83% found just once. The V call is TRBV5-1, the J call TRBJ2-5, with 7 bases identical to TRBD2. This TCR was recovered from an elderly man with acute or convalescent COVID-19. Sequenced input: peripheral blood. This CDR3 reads CASSLAPAGNQETQYF. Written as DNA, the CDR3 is TGCGCCAGCAGCTTGGCGCCAGCGGGGAACCAAGAGACCCAGTACTTC.